Given below is one T cell receptor (beta chain) in context. The antigen is undetermined. Sequencing relied on immunoSEQ assay v3.0, run at survey level. This table comes from immunoSEQ multiplex PCR, and its TCRdb copy is limited to in-frame clones, with some not included. The sample includes roughly 28,000 clones, 90% seen only once; the top ten take 4% to 4.5%. Donors needed at least one pre-ART PBMC sample plus at least two post-ART samples. The sample comes from a study of long-term antiretroviral therapy in people with HIV. Study results and limitations: The study found narrower CDR3 length ranges in HIV repertoires than in controls. Diversity increased after ART yet remained lower than in transplant donor controls.

With 1 base removed from V and 7 bases from J, the gap between germline ends came to 16 bases. This CDR3 spans 15 amino acids. Germline CDR1 is SGHTA and CDR2 is FQGNSA. This receptor was taken from a woman in her thirties or forties with HIV. V usage is TRBV7-2 and J usage is TRBJ1-2; D might be TRBD1 (6 bases). The starting material was unsorted PBMCs, obtained 5.2 years after starting antiretroviral therapy. In DNA, the CDR3 is TGTGCCAGCAGCTTAGGGGGGGCTACCTTCGGTGGCTACACCTTC. This gives the protein CASSLGGATFGGYTF. Full variable domain (outside the CDR3, taken from reference TRBV7-2 and TRBJ1-2): GAGVSQSPSNKVTEKGKDVELRCDPISGHTALYWYRQSLGQGLEFLIYFQGNSAPDKSGLPSDRFSAERTGGSVSTLTIQRTQQEDSAVYLCASSLGGATFGGYTFGSGTRLTVV.